This TCR beta chain derives from a study of T cell repertoires in cytomegalovirus infection. TCRdb reprocessed the reads via MiXCR and lists one record per CDR3 protein. The table includes about 130,000 distinct CDR3 sequences, roughly 25% detected once. For this clonotype: What it recognizes is unknown.

This receptor was identified in a human donor in good health (CMV status not recorded). Some clones in this sample may be carry-over from other donors' samples. Sequencing input: PBMCs, sequenced either directly or after in vitro stimulation (not recorded which).

The CDR3 coding sequence is TGTGCCAGCAGCCCGGACGGGGCAGATACGCAGTATTTT. Its translation: CASSPDGADTQYF. This chain joins TRBV7-9 and TRBJ2-3; D perhaps matches TRBD2 (5 bases). Germline values: CDR1 SEHNR, CDR2 FQNEAQ (reference sequence). The CDR3 sequence is 13 residues long. Trimming pared 5 bases from V and 4 bases from J, leaving 10 bases between.